This T cell receptor beta chain is from a study of T cell changes during pregnancy in multiple sclerosis. Profiled with immunoSEQ multiplex PCR; TCRdb holds only in-frame clones, not every one. This repertoire shows approximately 13,000 clones, over 90% found once; its top ten account for under 0.3%. Trimming removed 3 bases from V and 5 bases from J; junction bases left unmatched: 4. This CDR3 region has 15 residues. The germline gives CDR1 SGHNT, CDR2 YYREEE (reference sequence). The V gene is TRBV5-4, the J gene TRBJ2-1; TRBD2 aligns across 11 bases. The sequencing here drew on CD4+ T cells from peripheral blood mononuclear cells, taken before pregnancy. The source is a female donor with multiple sclerosis, enrolled in a pregnancy study. DNA for the CDR3: TGTGCCAGCAGCTCAACTAGCGGGGGAAACAATGAGCAGTTCTTC. It specifies CASSSTSGGNNEQFF.